This T cell receptor beta chain was sequenced during a study of blood T cell repertoires in COVID-19 (TCRdb year 2020). General notes on the study: The collaborator samples originated in the United States, Italy and Spain and spanned the acute and convalescent phases of COVID-19. The material from the prospective study consisted of cDNA or gDNA derived from T cells, B-cell-depleted T cells, or PBMCs. Deeply sampled blood TCRbeta repertoires from subjects exposed to, actively infected with, or recovered from COVID-19 were included in the dataset. The repertoires were released in a freely available public database meant as a resource for research on the immune response to SARS-CoV-2. The samples were drawn from the first 160 participants of the ongoing ImmuneRACE study and from 950 to 1,500 subjects provided by 6 global collaborators. Nearly every sample came with metadata listing a de-identified subject ID, COVID-19 status, age in years and sex. Where available, HLA class I and class II types were taken from metadata supplied by the sample provider and were not determined by assay-based typing. Overall study outcomes, separate from this receptor: How much clinical and demographic metadata was included differed by source and by participant, and the metadata was provided uncurated.

Each collaborating institution followed its own protocols to collect whole blood in K2EDTA tubes. For TCRbeta analysis, collaborators shipped samples as frozen whole blood, isolated PBMCs, or DNA extracted from either of those sample types. TCRbeta CDR3 regions were amplified from genomic DNA by means of the immunoSEQ Assay, a bias-controlled multiplex PCR. Processing in the source paper ran as follows. The number of nucleated cells in each sample was estimated by amplification of reference gene primers within the assay. To quantify the absolute abundance of each unique TCRbeta CDR3 rearrangement, sequence reads were collapsed and filtered. For each sample, productive Simpson clonality was calculated as the square root of Simpson's diversity index across productive rearrangements. TCRdb provides this immuneACCESS table in a form limited to in-frame rearrangements. Some clones are lacking; in checked studies, under half of them reflect an unresolved V gene, and why the rest are absent is not known. D and trimming were read from the DNA, whereas the V and J calls and clone size are those reported in that table. The sample contains 120,000 or so clones, 88% of them found a single time. About 0.9% of the sample comes from the top ten.

Ends trimmed: V by 8 bases, J by 8 bases; bases unmatched to a gene: 9. The germline V gene encodes CDR1 SNHLY and CDR2 FYNNEI. From its cysteine to its phenylalanine, the CDR3 spans 12 amino acids. Just CDR3 DNA is preserved here, 36 bases in frame from base 1. Note on this clone: The antigen it recognizes is unknown. No qualities accompany the bases; no much larger clone lies one base away.

This TCR was recovered from a woman aged 45-65 years with active or convalescent COVID-19. Sequencing was performed on peripheral blood. Rearrangement joined TRBV2 to TRBJ2-7; 7 middle bases align to TRBD1. The DNA sequence is as follows: TGTGCCAGCCGATGGACAGGCCCAAAGCAGTACTTC. This is translated as CASRWTGPKQYF.